This TCR beta chain is drawn from a study of blood T cells in healthy people across ages. With a J-beta primer mix and a sample-barcoded 5' primer, a second PCR ran about 7 to 11 cycles. TCRdb re-called the 5' RACE reads with MiXCR, one entry per CDR3 protein. The sample carries over 1.5 million distinct CDR3 sequences, about 49% recorded once. CDR3 length equals 15 residues. CDR1 and CDR2 (germline): MNHNY, SVGAGI (reference sequence). V was cut by 5 bases and J by 6 bases, with 14 bases left in between. The chain links TRBV6-6 to TRBJ1-6; a weak D match, TRBD1 (6 bases). The receptor was isolated from a woman aged 35 to 49 in good health. The sequenced sample was blood. CDR3: CASSATGIGNSPLHF. CDR3 in DNA: TGTGCCAGCAGTGCTACAGGGATAGGTAATTCACCCCTCCACTTT.